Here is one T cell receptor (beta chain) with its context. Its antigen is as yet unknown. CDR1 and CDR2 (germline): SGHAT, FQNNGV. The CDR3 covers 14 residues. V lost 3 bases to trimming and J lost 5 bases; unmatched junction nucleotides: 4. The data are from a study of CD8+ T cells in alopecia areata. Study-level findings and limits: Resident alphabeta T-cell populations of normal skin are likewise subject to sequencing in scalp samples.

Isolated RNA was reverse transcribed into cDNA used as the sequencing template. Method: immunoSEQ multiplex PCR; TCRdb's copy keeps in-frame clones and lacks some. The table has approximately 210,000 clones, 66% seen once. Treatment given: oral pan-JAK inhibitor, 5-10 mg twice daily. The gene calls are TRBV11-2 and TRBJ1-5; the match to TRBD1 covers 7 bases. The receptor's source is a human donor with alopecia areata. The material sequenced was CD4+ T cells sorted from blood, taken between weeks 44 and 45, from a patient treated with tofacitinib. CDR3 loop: CASSFGTDDQPQHF. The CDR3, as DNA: TGTGCCAGCAGCTTCGGGACAGACGATCAGCCCCAGCATTTT.